This T cell receptor beta chain was sequenced during a study of cytotoxic CD8 clonotypes in ibrutinib-treated CLL. Study outcomes and limitations: With treatment, public clonotypes, which were uncommon, either contracted or remained stable.

Using immunoSEQ multiplex PCR, the repertoire was profiled, and TCRdb retains in-frame clones only, with some absent. The sample contains 160,000 or so clones, 88% of which appear only once. This clone was found a few times. Its antigen is undetermined. This clonotype originated in a human donor with chronic lymphocytic leukemia. This specimen was PBMCs, taken at disease progression, from a patient treated with ibrutinib.

The CDR3 DNA sequence: TGTGCCAGCAGTTCAGACCCGGGACGGATAAACTATGGCTACACCTTC. Translated: CASSSDPGRINYGYTF. This rearrangement joins TRBV27 to TRBJ1-2; perhaps TRBD1 as D (5 bases). Trimming removed 4 bases from V and 2 bases from J, with 17 bases in between. This CDR3 comprises 16 residues. Germline V gives CDR1 MNHEY, CDR2 SMNVEV (reference sequence).